These T cell receptor beta chains were read from a single sample in a study of ipilimumab plus nivolumab after autologous stem cell transplantation. Method: immunoSEQ multiplex PCR; TCRdb's copy keeps in-frame clones and lacks some. The sample includes some 17,000 clones, 80% of them seen just once. The sample in question was PBMCs, obtained in a trial of ipilimumab plus nivolumab as post-transplant consolidation. The receptors derive from a male donor with diffuse large B-cell lymphoma. Both conserved end residues are part of each CDR3. Fields, in order: D gene, J gene, V gene, clone size, CDR3 protein, CDR3 DNA. D genes are given only for firm matches. Some rows mark clone size as missing; the rest say once, few, many or name a class of expanded clone.

TRBD2 | TRBJ2-1 | TRBV13 | - | CASTVQGGVNEQFF | TGTGCCAGCACGGTCCAGGGAGGGGTCAATGAGCAGTTCTTC
TRBD1 | TRBJ2-7 | TRBV6-1 | - | CASSDDRGGLYEQYF | TGTGCCAGCAGTGACGACAGGGGGGGCCTCTACGAGCAGTACTTC
- | TRBJ2-2 | TRBV23-1 | - | CASSQIRLATKTRGAVF | TGCGCCAGCAGTCAGATCCGTCTCGCTACAAAGACCCGGGGAGCTGTTTTT
- | TRBJ1-1 | TRBV15 | - | CATNRQGNTEAFF | TGTGCCACTAACCGCCAGGGTAACACTGAAGCTTTCTTT
TRBD2 | TRBJ2-2 | TRBV5-5 | - | CASILLAGNTGELFF | TGTGCCAGCATCCTACTAGCGGGGAACACCGGGGAGCTGTTTTTT
TRBD2 | TRBJ2-3 | TRBV5-1 | - | CASSSVGLANPWDTQYF | TGCGCCAGCAGCAGCGTGGGACTAGCAAACCCCTGGGATACGCAGTATTTT
- | TRBJ1-6 | TRBV12-5 | - | CASGLVLSGGNSPLHF | TGTGCTAGTGGTTTGGTACTCTCCGGGGGCAATTCACCCCTCCACTTT
TRBD1 | TRBJ1-2 | TRBV2 | - | CASNPDRAYYGYTF | TGTGCCAGCAATCCGGACAGGGCTTACTATGGCTACACCTTC
- | TRBJ2-1 | TRBV14 | - | CASSQVGAYNEQFF | TGTGCCAGCAGCCAAGTAGGGGCCTACAATGAGCAGTTCTTC
- | TRBJ2-7 | TRBV4-2 | - | CASSQSAGDTYEQYF | TGTGCCAGCAGCCAATCGGCGGGGGACACCTACGAGCAGTACTTC
TRBD1 | TRBJ1-5 | TRBV7-2 | - | CASSGQGNQPQHF | TGTGCCAGCAGCGGACAGGGCAATCAGCCCCAGCATTTT
TRBD2 | TRBJ2-3 | TRBV9 | - | CASSETSGNTDTQYF | TGTGCCAGCAGCGAGACTAGCGGGAACACAGATACGCAGTATTTT
- | TRBJ1-1 | TRBV7-2 | - | CASSPRRGLNTEAFF | TGTGCCAGCAGCCCGCGGAGAGGGCTGAACACTGAAGCTTTCTTT
- | TRBJ1-2 | TRBV5-1 | - | CASSLVVTGLNGYTF | TGCGCCAGCAGCTTGGTTGTTACAGGGCTGAATGGCTACACCTTC
TRBD2 | TRBJ2-7 | TRBV9 | - | CASSPQYGGYEQYF | TGTGCCAGCAGCCCCCAGTACGGGGGGTACGAGCAGTACTTC
- | TRBJ2-2 | TRBV11-2 | - | CASSLWAETNTGELFF | TGTGCCAGCAGCTTATGGGCGGAAACGAACACCGGGGAGCTGTTTTTT
- | TRBJ2-1 | TRBV29-1 | - | CSVNEQFF | TGCAGCGTAAACGAGCAGTTCTTC
- | TRBJ1-2 | TRBV7-2 | - | CASSPEGLVGYTF | TGTGCCAGCAGCCCCGAGGGTTTGGTCGGCTACACCTTC
- | TRBJ2-5 | TRBV10-3 | - | CAISDSKGGQETQYF | TGTGCCATCAGTGATTCTAAGGGGGGTCAGGAGACCCAGTACTTC
- | TRBJ2-5 | TRBV7-2 | few | CASSLGVRGSQYF | TGTGCCAGCAGCCTGGGAGTGCGAGGGTCCCAGTACTTC
- | TRBJ2-7 | TRBV6-5 | - | CASGQQSYEQYF | TGTGCCAGTGGACAGCAGAGCTACGAGCAGTACTTC
- | TRBJ1-4 | TRBV19 | - | CASSIGRGRANKEQNEKLFF | TGTGCCAGTAGTATAGGTAGAGGCAGGGCCAACAAGGAACAGAATGAAAAACTGTTTTTT
- | TRBJ2-7 | TRBV4-2 | - | CASSQDHGGASYEQYF | TGTGCCAGCAGCCAAGACCACGGCGGGGCCTCCTACGAGCAGTACTTC
- | TRBJ2-3 | TRBV5-1 | - | CASSLFAGATTDTQYF | TGCGCCAGCAGCTTGTTTGCGGGGGCTACCACAGATACGCAGTATTTT
- | TRBJ1-2 | TRBV2 | few | CASSEYTANYGYTF | TGTGCCAGCAGTGAATATACTGCAAACTATGGCTACACCTTC
TRBD2 | TRBJ2-2 | TRBV11-2 | - | CASSFGGASTGELFF | TGTGCCAGCAGCTTCGGGGGGGCAAGCACCGGGGAGCTGTTTTTT
TRBD2 | TRBJ2-3 | TRBV18 | once | CASSPRDYSATDTQYF | TGTGCCAGCTCACCACGGGACTATTCGGCCACAGATACGCAGTATTTT
TRBD2 | TRBJ2-7 | TRBV10-3 | few | CAISERAGGPASYEQYF | TGTGCCATCAGTGAAAGAGCGGGGGGGCCAGCTTCCTACGAGCAGTACTTC
- | TRBJ2-7 | TRBV7-9 | - | CASSFGTDTYEQYF | TGTGCCAGCAGCTTCGGGACGGACACCTACGAGCAGTACTTC
- | TRBJ1-1 | TRBV2 | once | CASSFGAVRNTEAFF | TGTGCCAGCAGTTTTGGGGCAGTTAGGAACACTGAAGCTTTCTTT
- | TRBJ2-7 | TRBV11-2 | - | CASSLAKGSETYEQYF | TGTGCCAGCAGCTTAGCTAAGGGTAGCGAAACCTACGAGCAGTACTTC
- | TRBJ1-5 | TRBV2 | - | CASNRDGLNQPQHF | TGTGCCAGCAACCGGGACGGCCTTAATCAGCCCCAGCATTTT
- | TRBJ1-2 | TRBV28 | - | CASSSSRGANYGYTF | TGTGCCAGCAGCAGCTCCCGGGGAGCTAACTATGGCTACACCTTC
- | TRBJ2-3 | TRBV11-3 | - | CASAGGSTDTQYF | TGTGCCTCAGCAGGAGGAAGCACAGATACGCAGTATTTT
- | TRBJ2-2 | TRBV19 | - | CASRQDGWVNTGELFF | TGTGCCAGTAGACAGGACGGGTGGGTGAACACCGGGGAGCTGTTTTTT
- | TRBJ2-7 | TRBV5-1 | - | CASSPAQGWYEQYF | TGCGCCAGCAGCCCCGCACAGGGTTGGTACGAGCAGTACTTC
TRBD1 | TRBJ1-6 | TRBV18 | - | CASSPSGQSNSPLHF | TGTGCCAGCTCACCGTCGGGACAGTCTAATTCACCCCTCCACTTT
TRBD2 | TRBJ2-5 | TRBV7-2 | - | CASSLGASAGGQETQYF | TGTGCCAGCAGCTTAGGGGCCTCAGCGGGGGGGCAAGAGACCCAGTACTTC
- | TRBJ1-1 | TRBV7-6 | once | CASSPVGGPTTEAFF | TGTGCCAGCAGCCCGGTCGGGGGGCCGACCACTGAAGCTTTCTTT
- | TRBJ2-3 | TRBV2 | once | CASSEWQEHTDTQYF | TGTGCCAGCAGTGAATGGCAGGAACACACAGATACGCAGTATTTT
- | TRBJ1-6 | TRBV6-5 | once | CASSSDIGSPLHF | TGTGCCAGCAGTTCAGACATCGGCTCACCCCTCCACTTT
- | TRBJ1-6 | TRBV10-3 | - | CAISDGVTLHF | TGTGCCATCAGTGATGGAGTCACCCTCCACTTT
TRBD1 | TRBJ1-4 | TRBV6-1 | - | CASSDMGTGDEKLFF | TGTGCCAGCAGTGACATGGGGACAGGGGATGAAAAACTGTTTTTT
- | TRBJ1-6 | TRBV28 | - | CASSSGGFNSPLHF | TGTGCCAGCAGTAGCGGCGGTTTTAATTCACCCCTCCACTTT
- | TRBJ1-1 | TRBV6-1 | - | CASSENYNTEAFF | TGTGCCAGCAGTGAAAATTACAACACTGAAGCTTTCTTT
TRBD2 | TRBJ2-1 | TRBV5-4 | - | CASSPTSGGYNEQFF | TGTGCCAGCAGCCCAACTAGCGGGGGGTACAATGAGCAGTTCTTC
TRBD2 | TRBJ2-1 | TRBV7-2 | - | CASTPRTSYNEQFF | TGTGCCAGCACTCCCCGGACTAGTTACAATGAGCAGTTCTTC
TRBD2 | TRBJ2-1 | TRBV6-6 | - | CASRHAASGDNEQFF | TGTGCCAGCAGACACGCGGCTAGCGGGGACAATGAGCAGTTCTTC
- | TRBJ2-7 | TRBV5-8 | - | CASSQTGSEQYF | TGTGCCAGCAGCCAGACAGGAAGCGAGCAGTACTTC
- | TRBJ1-3 | TRBV4-1 | - | CASSQEPHTGNTIYF | TGCGCCAGCAGCCAAGAACCCCATACTGGAAACACCATATATTTT
- | TRBJ1-1 | TRBV6-6 | - | CAGTRDQNTEAFF | TGTGCCGGCACGCGGGATCAGAACACTGAAGCTTTCTTT
- | TRBJ1-2 | TRBV7-2 | - | CASSPWGGDLGYTF | TGTGCCAGCAGCCCTTGGGGGGGCGACCTTGGCTACACCTTC
- | TRBJ2-7 | TRBV7-9 | - | CASSPRGTNEQYF | TGTGCCAGCAGCCCCCGGGGGACAAACGAGCAGTACTTC
TRBD1 | TRBJ1-3 | TRBV10-2 | - | CASSSTGQGAGNTIYF | TGCGCCAGCAGCTCGACCGGACAGGGCGCCGGAAACACCATATATTTT
- | TRBJ1-3 | TRBV6-6 | - | CASSYSPGNTIYF | TGTGCCAGCAGTTACTCGCCAGGAAACACCATATATTTT
- | TRBJ2-2 | TRBV5-4 | - | CASGRNTGELFF | TGTGCCAGCGGGAGGAACACCGGGGAGCTGTTTTTT
- | TRBJ1-5 | TRBV2 | - | CASSDTGTHQPQHF | TGTGCCAGCAGTGACACAGGGACCCATCAGCCCCAGCATTTT
TRBD1 | TRBJ2-7 | TRBV5-4 | - | CASSLTTGATYEQYF | TGTGCCAGCAGCTTGACAACAGGGGCGACCTACGAGCAGTACTTC
TRBD2 | TRBJ2-3 | TRBV10-1 | - | CASSEWASGDSDTQYF | TGCGCCAGCAGTGAGTGGGCTAGCGGGGATTCAGATACGCAGTATTTT
- | TRBJ1-1 | TRBV5-4 | few | CASSPGEGRSAFF | TGTGCCAGCAGCCCAGGCGAGGGCCGCTCAGCTTTCTTT